These 6 T cell receptor beta chains share one sample of origin, sequenced in a study of blood T cell repertoires in COVID-19. Sequencing was performed with immunoSEQ multiplex PCR; in TCRdb, only in-frame clones are kept and a portion is missing. The repertoire holds around 250,000 clones, 86% seen once, with about 3% in the top ten. The sample comprised peripheral blood. Source of these receptors: a woman aged 30 to 39 with active or convalescent COVID-19.

J is TRBJ2-7 and V is TRBV18; D is possibly TRBD1 (5 bases). This CDR3 spans 14 amino acids. Between the trimmed V and J ends, which lost 3 bases and 0 bases, there was a span of 9 bases. CDR1 KGHSH and CDR2 LQKENI come from the germline V gene. CDR3 DNA sequence: TGTGCCAGCTCACCCGACAGCTCCTCCTACGAGCAGTACTTC. Translating it yields CASSPDSSSYEQYF.

The V call is TRBV6-2 or TRBV6-3, the J call TRBJ2-1, with 8 nucleotides matching TRBD2. The germline V gene encodes CDR1 MNHEY and CDR2 SVGEGT. With 5 bases clipped from V and 6 bases from J, the junction kept 9 bases outside the gene matches. This CDR3 is 15 amino acids long. The CDR3 coding sequence is TGTGCCAGCAGTAACCTAGCGGGCGGTCTCAATGAGCAGTTCTTC. This gives the protein CASSNLAGGLNEQFF.

A note on this clone: The germline gene is not matched at one end of the junction; a read error may be the cause. This sequence joins TRBV7-7 and TRBJ2-7, with 12 bases fitting TRBD1. Germline V gene data show CDR1 as SSHAT and CDR2 as FNYEAQ (reference sequence). The CDR3 spans 17 residues. CDR3 sequence reads: CASSPKLPGQGAHEQYF. The CDR3 coding sequence is TGTGCTAGCAGCCCCAAACTCCCGGGACAGGGGGCACACGAGCAGTACTTC. Combining the CDR3 with reference TRBV7-7 and TRBJ2-7 gives the whole variable domain GAGVSQSPRYKVTKRGQDVTLRCDPISSHATLYWYQQALGQGPEFLTYFNYEAQPDKSGLPSDRFSAERPEGSISTLTIQRTEQRDSAMYRCASSPKLPGQGAHEQYFGPGTRLTVT.

The chain links TRBV5-1 to TRBJ2-5; a possible D gene is TRBD1 (6 bases). This CDR3 is built from 15 residues. Germline CDR1 is SGHRS and CDR2 is YFSETQ. The V gene lost 6 bases and the J gene lost 7 bases, with 22 bases spanning the gap. The CDR3: CASKMLLGAEGTQYF. The DNA for the CDR3 is TGCGCCAGCAAGATGCTCTTGGGGGCGGAAGGGACCCAGTACTTC.

For the CDR3, the DNA is TGTGCCAGCAGCTCATCATTTGGACAGGGAAGGAAGTACTTC. Translating gives CASSSSFGQGRKYF. The V gene is TRBV7-9, the J gene TRBJ2-7; 8 nucleotides align to TRBD1. There are 14 residues in the CDR3. V was pared by 4 bases and J by 11 bases, with 13 bases of the junction left unmatched. The germline CDR1 and CDR2 sequences are SEHNR and FQNEAQ (reference sequence).

This clone turned up a few times. The CDR3 coding sequence is TGTGCCAGCAGCCCCTTGCGGGGGGACCAGTACTTC. Amino acids: CASSPLRGDQYF. The chain couples TRBV7-2 to TRBJ2-7; the match to TRBD2 covers 8 bases. Germline V gene data show CDR1 as SGHTA and CDR2 as FQGNSA. J gave up 10 bases and V 5 bases, and 7 bases lay outside the gene matches. This CDR3 contains 12 residues.